This TCR beta chain originates from a study of graft-versus-host responses after intestinal transplantation. Germline values: CDR1 SEHNR, CDR2 FQNEAQ (reference sequence). This CDR3 contains 14 residues. Trimming shortened V by 1 base and J by 1 base, and 7 bases separated the two germline ends. Clones were sequenced by immunoSEQ multiplex PCR, and TCRdb holds only the in-frame ones, with some missing. The table has nearly 100,000 clones, around 90% seen once. This TCR was sampled from a human patient who received an intestinal transplant, so some T cells may come from the graft donor. Sequences were derived from PBMCs, sampled about 440 days after intestinal transplant. The J gene is TRBJ1-1, the V gene TRBV7-9; no definite D call. CDR3 region: CASSLVAANTEAFF. The DNA of the CDR3 is TGTGCCAGCAGCTTAGTTGCAGCGAACACTGAAGCTTTCTTT.